This T cell receptor (beta chain) was documented in a study of TIL therapy for anti-PD-1-resistant metastatic lung cancer. Whole-study context: Patients had a median age of around 56 years (range roughly 38-75). By whole-exome sequencing, median non-synonymous tumor mutation burden was roughly 1.4 mutations per megabase.

The libraries were made with immunoSEQ v3. TCRdb's table, derived via immunoSEQ multiplex PCR, lists solely in-frame clones and lacks some. This table has over 15,000 clones, around 79% appearing once. Time point denoted: pre-treatment sample, taken before nivolumab and TIL therapy. A word on this clone: Its target is not known.

Points from the study as a whole: This highly selected cohort may not generalize to typical lung cancer patients.

The CDR3 totals 14 residues. Per germline, CDR1 GTSNPN and CDR2 SVGIG (reference sequence). V was shortened by 5 bases and J by 8 bases, with 21 bases between the two germline ends. This material consisted of blood, taken at baseline. The V call is TRBV30, the J call TRBJ1-2, with D possibly matching TRBD1 (6 bases). The clonotype was recovered from a person between 30 and 79 years old with non-small cell lung cancer. CDR3 DNA sequence: TGTGCCTGGCCGGGGGCGCCGGCGGGGGGGGGCTACACCTTC. Translating gives CAWPGAPAGGGYTF.